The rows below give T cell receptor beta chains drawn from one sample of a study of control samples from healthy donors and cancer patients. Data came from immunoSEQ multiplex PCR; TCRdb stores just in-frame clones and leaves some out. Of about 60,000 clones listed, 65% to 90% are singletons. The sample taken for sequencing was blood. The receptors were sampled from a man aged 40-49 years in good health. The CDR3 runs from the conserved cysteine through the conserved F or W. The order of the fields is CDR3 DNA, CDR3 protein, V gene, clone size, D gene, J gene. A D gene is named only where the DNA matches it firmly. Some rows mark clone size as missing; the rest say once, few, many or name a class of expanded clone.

DNA: TGCGCCAGCAGCCAAGATATAGTTGGCGGGGGGGCTCGGGGCAATGAGCAGTTCTTC
CDR3: CASSQDIVGGGARGNEQFF
V: TRBV4-3
size: -
D: TRBD2
J: TRBJ2-1

DNA: TGCAGCGTTGAATGGGACACGTATGGCTACACCTTC
CDR3: CSVEWDTYGYTF
V: TRBV29-1
size: once
D: -
J: TRBJ1-2

DNA: TGCGCCACCAAAACCAGGCGTGAAGCTTTCTTT
CDR3: CATKTRREAFF
V: TRBV23-1
size: -
D: -
J: TRBJ1-1

DNA: TGTGCCAGCAGTCGGACAGCCAACAATGAAAAACTGTTTTTT
CDR3: CASSRTANNEKLFF
V: TRBV6-5
size: -
D: -
J: TRBJ1-4

DNA: TGCAGCGTTCCGGGACGGGGGAACACTGAAGCTTTCTTT
CDR3: CSVPGRGNTEAFF
V: TRBV29-1
size: -
D: -
J: TRBJ1-1

DNA: TGTGCCATCAGTGAGGGGCAGGGCCTGAACACTGAAGCTTTCTTT
CDR3: CAISEGQGLNTEAFF
V: TRBV10-3
size: -
D: -
J: TRBJ1-1

DNA: TGTGCCAGCAGTCAACAAACCTTTCGCTACACCTTC
CDR3: CASSQQTFRYTF
V: TRBV6-5
size: once
D: -
J: TRBJ1-2

DNA: TGTGCCAGCAGCCGTGGGGCAGAAATTAACTATGGCTACACCTTC
CDR3: CASSRGAEINYGYTF
V: TRBV7-9
size: -
D: -
J: TRBJ1-2

DNA: TGCGCCAGCAGCCCAACGACAGGTTCCATGAACACTGAAGCTTTCTTT
CDR3: CASSPTTGSMNTEAFF
V: TRBV5-1
size: -
D: -
J: TRBJ1-1

DNA: TGTGCCAGCAGCGTAGACGTGACAGACAATGAGCAGTTCTTC
CDR3: CASSVDVTDNEQFF
V: TRBV9
size: -
D: -
J: TRBJ2-1

DNA: TGCAGTGCTAGTACTCCCCATGGGGCAGGGGGCGCTCTCGATGAGCAGTTCTTC
CDR3: CSASTPHGAGGALDEQFF
V: TRBV20-1
size: -
D: TRBD1
J: TRBJ2-1

DNA: TGTGCCACCAGCAGAGATCTGGCCCTTAAGGAGGGCTACACCTTC
CDR3: CATSRDLALKEGYTF
V: TRBV15
size: -
D: -
J: TRBJ1-2

DNA: TGTGCCAGCAGCACCTACAGGGGGATGAACACTGAAGCTTTCTTT
CDR3: CASSTYRGMNTEAFF
V: TRBV7-2
size: -
D: TRBD1
J: TRBJ1-1

DNA: TGTGCCACCAGTGATGGGCAGGCGAACTATGGCTACACCTTC
CDR3: CATSDGQANYGYTF
V: TRBV24-1
size: once
D: -
J: TRBJ1-2

DNA: TGTGCCAGCAGTCTTCGACAGGATCAGCCCCAGCATTTT
CDR3: CASSLRQDQPQHF
V: TRBV27
size: -
D: -
J: TRBJ1-5

DNA: TGTGCCATCGGAGGAGGAGGCGCAATTAATAACTATGGCTACACCTTC
CDR3: CAIGGGGAINNYGYTF
V: TRBV10-3
size: once
D: -
J: TRBJ1-2

DNA: TGTGCCAGTAGTAGCAGAGGTGGTAACCCGGGCCAGCTATTTTATGGCTACACCTTC
CDR3: CASSSRGGNPGQLFYGYTF
V: TRBV19
size: -
D: -
J: TRBJ1-2

DNA: TGCAGCGTTATTGGGCAGGGATACGAAAAACTGTTTTTT
CDR3: CSVIGQGYEKLFF
V: TRBV29-1
size: -
D: -
J: TRBJ1-4

DNA: TGTGCTAGTGGCCAGGGGAGGGCCAGTATAGATGAGCAGTTCTTC
CDR3: CASGQGRASIDEQFF
V: TRBV12-5
size: -
D: -
J: TRBJ2-1

DNA: TGTGCCAGCAGACGGAGGGGGCCCGATACGCAGTATTTT
CDR3: CASRRRGPDTQYF
V: TRBV6-5
size: -
D: -
J: TRBJ2-3

DNA: TGTGCCAGCAGTGAAACCGTCGGAGGGGACACTGAAGCTTTCTTT
CDR3: CASSETVGGDTEAFF
V: TRBV2
size: -
D: -
J: TRBJ1-1

DNA: TGTGCCTGGAGTACTAGACGGGTCTCTGGAAACACCATATATTTT
CDR3: CAWSTRRVSGNTIYF
V: TRBV30
size: -
D: -
J: TRBJ1-3

DNA: TGTGCCAGCAGCTTGGTTACTAGTGCTCCCATTTTATCTAGCACAGATACGCAGTATTTT
CDR3: CASSLVTSAPILSSTDTQYF
V: TRBV5-5
size: -
D: -
J: TRBJ2-3

DNA: TGCAGCGTTGAAGATCCTGGACAGGGGATCGCCTACGAGCAGTACTTC
CDR3: CSVEDPGQGIAYEQYF
V: TRBV29-1
size: -
D: TRBD1
J: TRBJ2-7

DNA: TGTGCCAGCACCCATCGGGACAGGTTAGCCTACGAGCAGTACTTC
CDR3: CASTHRDRLAYEQYF
V: TRBV6-5
size: -
D: TRBD1
J: TRBJ2-7

DNA: TGTGCCAGCAGCGTAAATACGAGGGCAGGGTTAAATGGCTACACCTTC
CDR3: CASSVNTRAGLNGYTF
V: TRBV9
size: -
D: -
J: TRBJ1-2

DNA: TGTGCCAGCAGGACAGGGGGCTCTGGGGCCAACGTCCTGACTTTC
CDR3: CASRTGGSGANVLTF
V: TRBV7-2
size: -
D: TRBD1
J: TRBJ2-6

DNA: TGTGCCAGCCGGACAGGGACCAGAAACACCATATATTTT
CDR3: CASRTGTRNTIYF
V: TRBV28
size: -
D: TRBD1
J: TRBJ1-3

DNA: TGTGCCAGCAGTTATCGAGGGGAGAACAATCAGCCCCAGCATTTT
CDR3: CASSYRGENNQPQHF
V: TRBV6-2/TRBV6-3
size: -
D: -
J: TRBJ1-5

DNA: TGTGCCAGCAGCCCATTGGGACAGGGGAATCGTGGCTACACCTTC
CDR3: CASSPLGQGNRGYTF
V: TRBV3-1/TRBV3-2
size: -
D: TRBD1
J: TRBJ1-2

DNA: TGTGCCAGCAGTTTCTACAGGGAAGGTGAAAAACTGTTTTTT
CDR3: CASSFYREGEKLFF
V: TRBV27
size: -
D: -
J: TRBJ1-4

DNA: TGCGCCAGCAGCTTATTAGGGGGCGACGGGGAGCTGTTTTTT
CDR3: CASSLLGGDGELFF
V: TRBV5-1
size: -
D: TRBD1
J: TRBJ2-2

DNA: TGTGCCAGATCAGGGACAGGGGGCATGTACGAGCAGTACTTC
CDR3: CARSGTGGMYEQYF
V: TRBV2
size: once
D: TRBD1
J: TRBJ2-7